The table lists the clone carrying this T cell receptor beta chain with a few counts. The antigen remains unidentified. These data originate in a study of OX40 agonist ivuxolimab in advanced cancers. On cycle 4 day 1 and cycle 7 day 1, as well as at baseline, blood was sampled. V lost 1 base and J lost 9; bases outside the gene matches: 11. The CDR3 is 18 amino acids. Germline V gives CDR1 SGHNT, CDR2 YYREEE (reference sequence). Only in-frame clones appear in the TCRdb table, and some are missing; sequencing was by immunoSEQ multiplex PCR. In the table there are under 65,000 clones, around 84% of which are singletons. The study, taken as a whole, reports: The antigen specificity of the peripheral T cells (those that were expanded) was not determined. With doses of 0.1 to 3.0 mg/kg, CD4+ and CD8+ blood T cells had undergone clonal expansion by week 6.

The chain uses TRBV5-4 and TRBJ1-6; 12 bases match TRBD1. The TCR originated in an adult with an advanced solid tumor such as melanoma, head and neck, liver or kidney cancer. The sample here was CD4+ or CD8+ T cells sorted from blood, taken in a trial of the OX40 agonist ivuxolimab. The CDR3 protein is CASSLPHTGTGGSSPLHF. In DNA form, the CDR3 reads TGTGCCAGCAGCTTGCCCCACACCGGGACAGGGGGCAGTTCACCCCTCCACTTT.